The rows below give T cell receptor beta chains drawn from one sample of a study of T cell responses to AZD1222 COVID-19 vaccine. Libraries were prepared by immunoSEQ multiplex PCR; TCRdb keeps only in-frame clonotypes and omits some of them. This sample carries around 250,000 clones, approximately 93% of them seen once, and the ten largest clones take less than 0.65%. The specimen was peripheral blood, collected on day 0 of AZD1222 vaccination. Source of these receptors: an adult in good health. The CDR3 runs from the conserved cysteine through the conserved F or W. A D gene is named only where the DNA matches it firmly. For some rows the clone size is stated as once, few or many, or as a class when expanded; others skip it.

TRBJ1-1 | - | TRBV12-3/TRBV12-4 | - | CASSLGSEAFF | TGTGCCAGCAGCCTCGGGAGTGAAGCTTTCTTT
TRBJ1-5 | - | TRBV28 | - | CASSWGNQPQHF | TGTGCCAGCAGTTGGGGAAATCAGCCCCAGCATTTT
TRBJ1-5 | TRBD1 | TRBV10-1 | - | CASPGGRVGQPQHF | TGCGCCAGCCCAGGGGGAAGGGTGGGTCAGCCCCAGCATTTT
TRBJ2-7 | - | TRBV7-9 | - | CASSLAAEQYF | TGTGCCAGCAGCTTAGCCGCGGAGCAGTACTTC
TRBJ1-5 | - | TRBV5-6 | - | CASSPSDSNQPQHF | TGTGCCAGCAGCCCTTCGGACAGCAATCAGCCCCAGCATTTT
TRBJ2-2 | - | TRBV5-1 | - | CASSLDNTGELFF | TGCGCCAGCAGCTTGGACAACACCGGGGAGCTGTTTTTT
TRBJ2-7 | - | TRBV27 | - | CASSPLGGASTYEQYF | TGTGCCAGCAGTCCCTTGGGGGGGGCCTCAACCTACGAGCAGTACTTC
TRBJ1-1 | - | TRBV27 | - | CASSPAGGEGANTEAFF | TGTGCCAGCAGTCCCGCCGGGGGAGAGGGTGCAAACACTGAAGCTTTCTTT
TRBJ2-4 | TRBD1 | TRBV10-2 | once | CASSEWTGPLDIQYF | TGCGCCAGCAGTGAGTGGACAGGGCCCTTGGACATTCAGTACTTC
TRBJ1-2 | - | TRBV5-5 | - | CASQQERGNYGYTF | TGTGCCAGCCAACAGGAACGGGGTAACTATGGCTACACCTTC
TRBJ1-3 | - | TRBV2 | - | CARGSDRGLENTIYF | TGTGCCAGAGGGTCCGACCGGGGGCTGGAAAACACCATATATTTT
TRBJ1-2 | - | TRBV7-2 | - | CASSLDLYSVGGYTF | TGTGCCAGCAGCTTAGATCTATATTCGGTAGGCGGCTACACCTTC
TRBJ2-1 | - | TRBV24-1 | - | CATSGFSSYNEQFF | TGTGCCACCTCGGGGTTTTCCTCCTACAATGAGCAGTTCTTC
TRBJ1-5 | - | TRBV9 | once | CASSVGEGGNQPQHF | TGTGCCAGCAGCGTAGGGGAAGGGGGAAATCAGCCCCAGCATTTT
TRBJ2-2 | TRBD1 | TRBV5-1 | - | CASSLVGQGAQLFF | TGCGCCAGCAGCTTGGTGGGACAGGGGGCCCAGCTGTTTTTT
TRBJ2-7 | TRBD2 | TRBV10-3 | - | CATTKERGLSYEQYF | TGTGCCACCACCAAGGAGCGGGGATTATCCTACGAGCAGTACTTC
TRBJ1-3 | - | TRBV5-4 | once | CASSLVTEEDTIYF | TGTGCCAGCAGCTTGGTTACAGAAGAGGACACCATATATTTT